The 30 T cell receptor beta chains reported below all come from one sample, sequenced in a study of CD8 T cells in ankylosing spondylitis. TCRdb itself ran the 5' RACE reads through MiXCR, one entry per CDR3 protein. Of under 250,000 distinct CDR3 sequences listed, about 10% are singletons. Input material: blood, either unsorted or a sorted T cell fraction (not recorded which). All receptors come from a male donor with ankylosing spondylitis or in good health (not recorded which).

This clonotype was seen ten or more times. The chain joins TRBV12-3 or TRBV12-4 to TRBJ2-7; 9 positions match TRBD1. The J segment lost 6 bases and the V segment lost 8 bases, leaving 8 bases of the junction unmatched. This CDR3 spans 13 amino acids. The CDR3 DNA reads TGTGCCAGCTCCTGGGACAGGGTCTCCGAGCAGTACTTC. Translation gives CASSWDRVSEQYF.

This clonotype was counted ten times or more. The chain has TRBV6-5 and TRBJ2-7, with 11 bases aligning to TRBD1. Trimming cost V 0 bases and J 6 bases; bases outside gene matches: 1. Germline V CDR1 and CDR2: MNHEY, SVGAGI. The CDR3 length is 14 residues. CDR3 nucleotide sequence: TGTGCCAGCAGTTACTCCGGGACAGGGGGCGAGCAGTACTTC. It is translated as CASSYSGTGGEQYF.

The sample holds a few counts of this clonotype. The chain is built from TRBV7-2 and TRBJ2-7; D unresolved. V lost 0 bases and J lost 1, with 10 bases in between. The CDR3 is 15 residues long. Germline assignment: CDR1 SGHTA and CDR2 FQGNSA. The CDR3 DNA reads TGTGCCAGCAGCTTAGCCGGAGTAAGTTCCTACGAGCAGTACTTC. This sequence encodes CASSLAGVSSYEQYF.

This clonotype was detected a few times. The gene calls are TRBV13 and TRBJ2-5, with 7 bases aligning to TRBD2. Unmatched junction bases numbered 4, after V lost 4 bases and J lost 2 bases. The germline V gene has CDR1 PRHDT and CDR2 FYEKMQ (reference sequence). The CDR3 runs to 14 residues. The CDR3 loop reads CASSYKRGQETQYF. The CDR3 DNA sequence: TGTGCCAGCAGCTACAAGCGGGGTCAAGAGACCCAGTACTTC.

The chain recombines TRBV20-1 with TRBJ2-1; perhaps TRBD1 as D (6 bases). The germline V gene encodes CDR1 DFQATT and CDR2 SNEGSKA (reference sequence). The CDR3 has 17 residues. V was pared by 1 base and J by 6 bases, with 22 bases between. Here the CDR3 DNA reads TGCAGTGCTAGAGCAGGGGTCGGGGCTAGGTGGTTCAATGAGCAGTTCTTC. Encoded protein: CSARAGVGARWFNEQFF.

This sequence joins TRBV2 and TRBJ2-7, with a tentative D call TRBD1 (5 bases). Trimming shortened V by 3 bases and J by 6 bases, and 15 bases separated the two germline ends. Germline values: CDR1 SNHLY, CDR2 FYNNEI. This CDR3 contains 14 residues. Here the CDR3 reads CASSDAGQRREQYF. The DNA for the CDR3 is TGTGCCAGCAGTGATGCAGGACAAAGGCGCGAGCAGTACTTC.

This clonotype was detected ten times or more. The chain uses TRBV3-1 and TRBJ2-3, with 14 nucleotides matching TRBD2. Per the germline V gene, CDR1 is LGHDT and CDR2 is YNNKEL (reference sequence). This CDR3 spans 14 amino acids. V was pared by 1 base and J by 11 bases, with 2 bases of the junction left unmatched. In DNA, the CDR3 is TGTGCCAGCAGCCAAGGGACTAGCGGGGGGCTGCAGTATTTT. Translated: CASSQGTSGGLQYF.

This clonotype has ten or more counts. This chain connects TRBV4-1 to TRBJ1-2; TRBD1 matches at 7 bases. There are 15 residues in the CDR3. Germline values: CDR1 MGHRA, CDR2 YSYEKL. Germline trimming cut 2 bases from V and 6 bases from J; bases unmatched to any gene: 9. The CDR3 coding sequence is TGCGCCAGCAGCCAACCTCTCCGGGACAGACATGGCTACACCTTC. Translating it yields CASSQPLRDRHGYTF.

The chain uses TRBV14 and TRBJ2-3; D remains unclear. CDR3 length: 13 residues. Trimming left V 5 bases short and J 5 bases short, with 11 bases between. Germline lookup yields CDR1 SGHDN and CDR2 FVKESK. Here the CDR3 reads CASSSTQRDTQYF. The CDR3 DNA reads as TGTGCCAGCAGCAGCACCCAACGAGATACGCAGTATTTT.

This clonotype was seen a few times. The chain has TRBV19 and TRBJ2-5; a possible D gene is TRBD2 (6 bases). V lost 5 bases and J 0 bases, leaving 19 bases between the germline ends. The CDR3 spans 17 residues. CDR1 LNHDA and CDR2 SQIVND come from the germline V gene (reference sequence). The CDR3: CASSSGWSSGDQETQYF. As DNA, the CDR3 is TGTGCCAGTAGTTCTGGGTGGAGTAGCGGAGACCAAGAGACCCAGTACTTC.

This clonotype was seen at least ten times. V is TRBV29-1 and J is TRBJ2-5; D remains ambiguous. The CDR3 has 10 residues. The germline V and J ends were trimmed by 7 bases and 5 bases, with 8 bases remaining between them. Germline V gives CDR1 SQVTM, CDR2 ANQGSEA. The CDR3 region is CSAGLETQYF. The CDR3 nucleotides are TGCAGCGCCGGGCTCGAGACCCAGTACTTC.

Only a few counts were recorded for this clonotype. V and J are TRBV4-1 and TRBJ1-6, with a weak D call TRBD1 (5 bases). V was trimmed by 3 bases and J by 10 bases, leaving 13 bases between them. Per the germline V gene, CDR1 is MGHRA and CDR2 is YSYEKL. This CDR3 is built from 14 residues. The CDR3 loop reads CASSHQGLGSPLHF. The CDR3 region has the DNA TGCGCCAGCAGCCACCAGGGTTTGGGCTCACCCCTCCACTTT.

This clonotype came up a few times. The rearrangement links TRBV11-1 to TRBJ2-2; 10 bases line up with TRBD1. V shed 4 bases, J shed 0 bases, and the junction held 11 bases outside the gene matches. This CDR3 comprises 19 residues. Germline CDR1 is SGHAT and CDR2 is FQDESV (reference sequence). The DNA of the CDR3 is TGTGCCAGCAGCTCACGCCGGGACAGGGGTTCTCCGAACACCGGGGAGCTGTTTTTT. Translating it yields CASSSRRDRGSPNTGELFF.

This clonotype has at least ten counts. J is TRBJ1-1 and V is TRBV3-1; no clear D. The CDR3 contains 13 residues. V gave up 0 bases and J gave up 3 bases, with 5 bases separating them. Looked up from germline, CDR1 is LGHDT and CDR2 is YNNKEL (reference sequence). The CDR3 is CASSQELYTEAFF. The CDR3 DNA is TGTGCCAGCAGCCAAGAGCTGTACACTGAAGCTTTCTTT.

This clonotype has ten or more counts. V gene TRBV10-1 combines with J gene TRBJ2-3, with 7 bases identical to TRBD2. This CDR3 comprises 15 residues. Germline trimming cut 3 bases from V and 1 base from J; bases unmatched to any gene: 4. Germline values: CDR1 WNHNN, CDR2 SYGVQD (reference sequence). The DNA for the CDR3 is TGCGCCAGCAGTGATCTAGCGGAGGGCACAGATACGCAGTATTTT. Amino acids: CASSDLAEGTDTQYF.

Comment on this clonotype: Being one base from a much bigger clone, this may be a read error. The chain uses TRBV27 and TRBJ2-7, with TRBD2 matching 7 bases. Germline V gives CDR1 MNHEY, CDR2 SMNVEV (reference sequence). The CDR3 is 14 residues long. Losses at the gene ends were 2 bases for V and 3 bases for J; bases not matched to a gene: 4. The CDR3 here is CASSLTGTNYEQYF. The CDR3 DNA follows: TGTGCCAGCAGTTTAACCGGGACTAACTACGAGCAGTACTTC.

This sequence joins TRBV30 and TRBJ1-1; 7 bases match TRBD1. V lost 4 bases and J lost 5; bases outside the gene matches: 10. Looked up from germline, CDR1 is GTSNPN and CDR2 is SVGIG (reference sequence). The CDR3 runs to 14 residues. The CDR3 nucleotides read TGTGCCTGGAAGTCAAGACAGGGAAAGACTGAAGCTTTCTTT. Translating gives CAWKSRQGKTEAFF. Using reference TRBV30 and TRBJ1-1 for the parts outside the CDR3, the full variable domain is SQTIHQWPATLVQPVGSPLSLECTVEGTSNPNLYWYRQAAGRGLQLLFYSVGIGQISSEVPQNLSASRPQDRQFILSSKKLLLSDSGFYLCAWKSRQGKTEAFFGQGTRLTVV.

This clonotype was detected ten times or more. This chain connects TRBV12-3 or TRBV12-4 to TRBJ1-5; the match to TRBD1 covers 11 bases. The CDR3 loop spans 15 amino acids. V dropped 5 bases and J dropped 5; count of bases not matched to a gene: 5. The CDR3 DNA follows: TGTGCCAGCAGTAACGGACAGGGGGCTCATCAGCCCCAGCATTTT. Residues: CASSNGQGAHQPQHF.

This clonotype was seen at least ten times. V and J are TRBV5-1 and TRBJ2-5, with TRBD1 identical over 7 bases. The germline gives CDR1 SGHRS, CDR2 YFSETQ. This CDR3 comprises 13 residues. J gave up 3 bases and V 2 bases, and 1 base lay outside the gene matches. The CDR3 coding sequence is TGCGCCAGCAGCTTCGGGACAGAAGAGACCCAGTACTTC. It is translated as CASSFGTEETQYF. Filled out from reference TRBV5-1 and TRBJ2-5, the complete variable domain reads KAGVTQTPRYLIKTRGQQVTLSCSPISGHRSVSWYQQTPGQGLQFLFEYFSETQRNKGNFPGRFSGRQFSNSRSEMNVSTLELGDSALYLCASSFGTEETQYFGPGTRLLVL.

In its sample, this clonotype was seen once. This chain connects TRBV14 to TRBJ2-1; 7 bases are shared with TRBD2. The trim removed 3 bases at V and 5 bases at J, leaving 1 base unmatched. CDR1 is SGHDN, CDR2 FVKESK, per germline. CDR3 length: 13 residues. This chain's CDR3 is CASSHTSDNEQFF. CDR3 sequence (DNA): TGTGCCAGCAGCCATACTAGCGACAATGAGCAGTTCTTC.

To note about this clonotype: The junction does not match germline at one end; this may be a read error. V and J are TRBV4-1 and TRBJ1-2; maybe TRBD1 (5 bases). This CDR3 comprises 16 residues. The germline V gene encodes CDR1 MGHRA and CDR2 YSYEKL. This CDR3 is CATSQVWTDSNYGYTF. The CDR3 nucleotides are TGCGCCACCAGCCAAGTCTGGACCGACAGCAACTATGGCTACACCTTC.

This clonotype was seen ten or more times. V is TRBV6-7 and J is TRBJ2-1, with 14 bases identical to TRBD2. TRBV6-7 has ORF status, its function being uncertain. CDR3 length: 15 amino acids. Trimming at V came to 5 bases and at J to 13 bases, leaving 10 bases not matched to a gene. CDR3 protein: CASSLPGLAGVDQFF. The CDR3 bases are TGTGCCAGCAGTCTCCCGGGACTAGCGGGAGTAGACCAGTTCTTC.

Many counts were recorded for this clonotype. The chain carries TRBV12-3 or TRBV12-4 and TRBJ2-3; D might be TRBD2 (6 bases). This CDR3 has 13 amino acids. The V end lost 8 bases, the J end lost 4 bases, and 13 bases lay between the germline ends. CDR3 sequence: CASSLLAADTQYF. The CDR3, as DNA: TGTGCCAGCTCCCTTTTAGCGGCAGATACGCAGTATTTT.

This chain connects TRBV6-1 to TRBJ2-1; D gene unclear. V lost 5 bases and J 1 base, leaving 18 bases between the germline ends. Germline CDR1 and CDR2: MNHNS and SASEGT. The CDR3 spans 17 residues. This chain's CDR3 is CASSPKGYFGSYNEQFF. CDR3 DNA: TGTGCCAGCAGTCCCAAAGGTTATTTCGGGTCCTACAATGAGCAGTTCTTC.

This rearrangement joins TRBV7-9 to TRBJ2-5; perhaps TRBD2 as D (5 bases). Germline V gene sequence: CDR1 SEHNR, CDR2 FQNEAQ (reference sequence). V was pared by 1 base and J by 7 bases, with 7 bases between. CDR3 length: 12 amino acids. DNA for the CDR3: TGTGCCAGCAGCTTAGAAGAGGGGACCCAGTACTTC. Protein product: CASSLEEGTQYF.

Many counts were recorded for this clonotype. The V call is TRBV5-1, the J call TRBJ2-1; 12 bases agree with TRBD2. CDR1 and CDR2 from the germline V gene are SGHRS and YFSETQ. The V gene end was trimmed by 0 bases and the J gene end by 7 bases; junction bases not matched to a gene: 8. The length of the CDR3 is 17 residues. CDR3 nucleotides: TGCGCCAGCAGCTTGGCACAAGGACTAGCGGGGTGGAATGAGCAGTTCTTC. It codes for CASSLAQGLAGWNEQFF.

This clonotype was seen at least ten times. The chain employs TRBV12-3 or TRBV12-4 and TRBJ2-3; no reliable D call. Trimming stripped 7 bases from V and 2 bases from J, with 13 bases between. There are 14 residues in the CDR3. CDR3 in amino acids: CASTSRGPTDTQYF. CDR3 DNA: TGTGCCAGCACCTCTAGAGGCCCCACAGATACGCAGTATTTT.

This clonotype appeared many times. J is TRBJ2-1 and V is TRBV12-3 or TRBV12-4; D remains ambiguous. The germline V and J ends were trimmed by 5 bases and 10 bases, with 15 bases remaining between them. This CDR3 spans 13 amino acids. The CDR3 DNA reads TGTGCCAGCAGTCTCTCCGCTTTGGGAGAGCAGTTCTTC. Protein sequence: CASSLSALGEQFF.

This clonotype showed up many times. CDR3 loop: CASSVGGLGNSPLHF. CDR3 nucleotides: TGTGCCAGCAGCGTAGGGGGACTCGGTAATTCACCCCTCCACTTT. This rearrangement joins TRBV9 to TRBJ1-6; possible D gene TRBD1, 5 bases. CDR1 and CDR2 (germline): SGDLS, YYNGEE. The CDR3 has 15 amino acids. V shed 0 bases and J shed 6 bases, with 10 bases lying between them.

This clonotype was detected many times. The chain uses TRBV29-1 and TRBJ2-5; D is uncertain. V lost 1 base, J lost 5 bases, and 8 bases lay in between. The CDR3 is 12 residues long. From germline, CDR1 is SQVTM and CDR2 ANQGSEA. The chain's CDR3 is CSVEGAWETQYF. The CDR3 nucleotides read TGCAGCGTTGAAGGGGCGTGGGAGACCCAGTACTTC.